A single sample is the source of the 3 T cell receptor beta chains below, sequenced in a study of blood T cell repertoires in COVID-19. TCRdb's copy holds only in-frame clones and misses some; the assay was immunoSEQ multiplex PCR. The table lists 150,000 to 200,000 clones, just under 90% of them singletons. Sequencing input: peripheral blood. These receptors were collected from a man younger than 30 with active or convalescent COVID-19.

The gene calls are TRBV10-3 and TRBJ1-1, with D possibly TRBD1 on 5 matching bases. With 4 bases removed from V and 8 bases from J, the gap between germline ends came to 20 bases. The CDR3 is made up of 15 amino acids. Germline V gene lookup returns CDR1 ENHRY and CDR2 SYGVKD. This CDR3 reads CAISGGGRVNTEAFF. CDR3 DNA sequence: TGTGCCATCAGTGGGGGTGGCAGGGTAAATACCGAAGCTTTCTTT.

This clone was seen only once. CDR3 amino acids: CASGRPQETQYF. CDR3 DNA: TGTGCCAGCGGGCGCCCTCAAGAGACCCAGTACTTC. The chain has TRBV27 and TRBJ2-5; unclear D gene. In germline, CDR1 is MNHEY, CDR2 SMNVEV (reference sequence). The V and J ends lost 8 bases and 2 bases respectively, with 9 bases between them. The CDR3 totals 12 residues.

The rearrangement links TRBV18 to TRBJ2-5; 8 nucleotides agree with TRBD2. J gave up 4 bases and V 4 bases, and 5 bases lay outside the gene matches. This CDR3 region has 14 residues. CDR1 is KGHSH and CDR2 is LQKENI in the germline V gene. In nucleotides, the CDR3 is TGTGCCAGCTCACGTAGCGGGACTACAGAGACCCAGTACTTC. The encoded protein is CASSRSGTTETQYF.